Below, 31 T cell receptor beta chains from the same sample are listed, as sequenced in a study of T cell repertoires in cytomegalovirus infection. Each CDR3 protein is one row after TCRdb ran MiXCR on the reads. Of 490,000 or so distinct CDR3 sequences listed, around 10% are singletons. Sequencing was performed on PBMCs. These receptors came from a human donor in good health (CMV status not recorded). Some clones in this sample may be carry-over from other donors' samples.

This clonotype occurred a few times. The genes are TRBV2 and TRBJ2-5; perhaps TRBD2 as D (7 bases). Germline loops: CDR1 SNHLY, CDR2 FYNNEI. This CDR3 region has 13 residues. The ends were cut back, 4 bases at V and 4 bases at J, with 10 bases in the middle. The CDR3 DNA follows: TGTGCCAGCAGTGTGGGAGGGGGAGAGACCCAGTACTTC. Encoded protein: CASSVGGGETQYF.

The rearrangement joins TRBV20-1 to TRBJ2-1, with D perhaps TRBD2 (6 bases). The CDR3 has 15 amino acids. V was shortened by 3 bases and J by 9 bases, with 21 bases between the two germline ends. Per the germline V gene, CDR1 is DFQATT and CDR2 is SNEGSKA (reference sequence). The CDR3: CSASGGASVRGEQFF. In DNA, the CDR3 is TGCAGTGCTAGTGGAGGGGCGAGTGTGAGGGGTGAGCAGTTCTTC.

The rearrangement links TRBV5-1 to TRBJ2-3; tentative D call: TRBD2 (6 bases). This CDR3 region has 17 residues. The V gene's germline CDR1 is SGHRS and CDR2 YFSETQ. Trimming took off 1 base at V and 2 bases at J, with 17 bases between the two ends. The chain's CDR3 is CASSLSAGYKVTDTQYF. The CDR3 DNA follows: TGCGCCAGCAGCTTGTCTGCGGGGTATAAGGTCACAGATACGCAGTATTTT.

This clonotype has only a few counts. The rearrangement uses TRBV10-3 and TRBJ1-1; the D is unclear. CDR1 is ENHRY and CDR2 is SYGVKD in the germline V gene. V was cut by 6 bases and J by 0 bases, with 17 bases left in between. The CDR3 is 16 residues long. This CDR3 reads CAIRPGEGYMNTEAFF. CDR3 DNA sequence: TGTGCCATCAGACCTGGGGAAGGCTACATGAACACTGAAGCTTTCTTT.

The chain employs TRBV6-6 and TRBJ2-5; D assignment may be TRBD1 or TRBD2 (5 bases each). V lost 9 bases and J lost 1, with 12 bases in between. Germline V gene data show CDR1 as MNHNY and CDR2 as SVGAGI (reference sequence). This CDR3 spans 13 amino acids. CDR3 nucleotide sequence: TGTGCCAGTCGGGGACGGCTCCAAGAGACCCAGTACTTC. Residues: CASRGRLQETQYF.

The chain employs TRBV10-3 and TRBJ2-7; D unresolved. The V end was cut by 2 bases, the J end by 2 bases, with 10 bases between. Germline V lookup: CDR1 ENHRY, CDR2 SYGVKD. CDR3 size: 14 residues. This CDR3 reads CAISEVRGPYEQYF. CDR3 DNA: TGTGCCATCAGTGAGGTACGCGGTCCCTACGAGCAGTACTTC.

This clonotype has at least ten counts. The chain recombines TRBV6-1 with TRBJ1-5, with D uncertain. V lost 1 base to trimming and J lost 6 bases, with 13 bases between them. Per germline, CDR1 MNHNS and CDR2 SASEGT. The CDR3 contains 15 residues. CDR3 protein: CASSEGSGSIQPQHF. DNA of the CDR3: TGTGCCAGCAGTGAAGGGTCAGGTTCTATTCAGCCCCAGCATTTT.

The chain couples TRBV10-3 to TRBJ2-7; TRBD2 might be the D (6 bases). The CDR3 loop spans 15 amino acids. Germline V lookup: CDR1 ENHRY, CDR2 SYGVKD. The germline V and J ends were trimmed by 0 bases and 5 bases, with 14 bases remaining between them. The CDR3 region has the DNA TGTGCCATCAGTGAGTCTCCGGCGGGGCTTCACGAGCAGTACTTC. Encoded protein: CAISESPAGLHEQYF.

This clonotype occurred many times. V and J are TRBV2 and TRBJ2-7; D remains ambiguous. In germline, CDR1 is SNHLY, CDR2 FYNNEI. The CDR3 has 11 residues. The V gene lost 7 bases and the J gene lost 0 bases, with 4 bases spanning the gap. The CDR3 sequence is CASTYSYEQYF. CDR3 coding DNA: TGTGCCAGCACATACTCCTACGAGCAGTACTTC.

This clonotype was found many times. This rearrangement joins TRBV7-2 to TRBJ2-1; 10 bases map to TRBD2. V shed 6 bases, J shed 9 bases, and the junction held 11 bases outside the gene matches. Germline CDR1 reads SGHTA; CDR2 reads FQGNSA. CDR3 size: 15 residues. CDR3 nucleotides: TGTGCCAGCAGTCTGAGCCTAGCGGGAGTATTTGAGCAGTTCTTC. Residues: CASSLSLAGVFEQFF.

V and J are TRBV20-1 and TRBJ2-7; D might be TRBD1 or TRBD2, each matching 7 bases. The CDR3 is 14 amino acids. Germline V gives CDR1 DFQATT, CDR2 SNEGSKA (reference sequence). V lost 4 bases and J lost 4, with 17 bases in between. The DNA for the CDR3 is TGCAGTGCTAAGGGGGCGGGAGCTAATTACGAGCAGTACTTC. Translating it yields CSAKGAGANYEQYF.

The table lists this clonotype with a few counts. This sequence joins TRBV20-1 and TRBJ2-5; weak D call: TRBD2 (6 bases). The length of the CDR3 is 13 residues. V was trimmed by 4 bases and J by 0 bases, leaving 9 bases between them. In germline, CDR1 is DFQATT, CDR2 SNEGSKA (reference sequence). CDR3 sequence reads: CSANRGNQETQYF. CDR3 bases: TGCAGTGCTAATCGGGGGAACCAAGAGACCCAGTACTTC.

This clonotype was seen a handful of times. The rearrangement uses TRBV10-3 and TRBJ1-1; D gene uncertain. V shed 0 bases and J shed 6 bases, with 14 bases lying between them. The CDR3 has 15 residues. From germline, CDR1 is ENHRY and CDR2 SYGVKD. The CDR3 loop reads CAISESRMGGPEAFF. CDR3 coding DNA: TGTGCCATCAGTGAGTCTAGAATGGGTGGGCCTGAAGCTTTCTTT.

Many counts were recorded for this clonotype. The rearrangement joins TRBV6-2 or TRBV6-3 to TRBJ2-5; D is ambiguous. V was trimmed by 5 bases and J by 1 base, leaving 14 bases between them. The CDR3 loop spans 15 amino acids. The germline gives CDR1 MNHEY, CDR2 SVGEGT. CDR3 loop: CASSARQEGQETQYF. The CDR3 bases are TGTGCCAGCAGTGCCCGACAAGAAGGCCAAGAGACCCAGTACTTC.

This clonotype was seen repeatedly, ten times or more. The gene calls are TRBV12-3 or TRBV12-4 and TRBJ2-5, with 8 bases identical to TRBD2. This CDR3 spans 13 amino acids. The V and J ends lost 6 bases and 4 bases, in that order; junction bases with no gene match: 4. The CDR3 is CASRTGGGETQYF. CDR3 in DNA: TGTGCCAGCAGAACGGGAGGGGGAGAGACCCAGTACTTC.

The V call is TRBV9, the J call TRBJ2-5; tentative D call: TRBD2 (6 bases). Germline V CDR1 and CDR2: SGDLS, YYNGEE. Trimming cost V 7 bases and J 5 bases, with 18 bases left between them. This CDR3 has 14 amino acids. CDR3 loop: CASSETRKGETQYF. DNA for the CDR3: TGTGCCAGCTCCGAGACTAGGAAAGGGGAGACCCAGTACTTC.

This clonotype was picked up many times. Here the CDR3 reads CASSVQGTEAFF. CDR3 nucleotide sequence: TGTGCCAGCAGCGTACAGGGAACTGAAGCTTTCTTT. V and J are TRBV11-2 and TRBJ1-1; D is perhaps TRBD1 (6 bases). The CDR3 runs 12 residues. CDR1 SGHAT and CDR2 FQNNGV come from the germline V gene. V was shortened by 5 bases and J by 5 bases, with 9 bases between the two germline ends.

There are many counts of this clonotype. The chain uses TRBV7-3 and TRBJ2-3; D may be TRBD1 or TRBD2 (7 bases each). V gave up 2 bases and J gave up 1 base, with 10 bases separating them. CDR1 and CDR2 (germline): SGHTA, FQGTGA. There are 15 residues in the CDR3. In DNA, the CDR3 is TGTGCCAGCAGCTTACAGGGGGGGGGCACAGATACGCAGTATTTT. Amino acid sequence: CASSLQGGGTDTQYF.

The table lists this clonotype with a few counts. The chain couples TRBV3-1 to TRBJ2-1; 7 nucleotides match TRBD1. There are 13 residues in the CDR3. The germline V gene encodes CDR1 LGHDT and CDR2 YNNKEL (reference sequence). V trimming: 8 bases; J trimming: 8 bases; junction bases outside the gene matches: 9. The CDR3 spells CASRAGGWDEQFF. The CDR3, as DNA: TGTGCCAGCCGAGCAGGGGGTTGGGATGAGCAGTTCTTC.

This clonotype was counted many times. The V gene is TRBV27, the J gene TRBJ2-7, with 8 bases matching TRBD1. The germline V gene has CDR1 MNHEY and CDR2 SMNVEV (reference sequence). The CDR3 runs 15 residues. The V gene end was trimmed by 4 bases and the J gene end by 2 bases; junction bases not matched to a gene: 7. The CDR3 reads CASSSPDREPYEQYF. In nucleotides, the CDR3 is TGTGCCAGCAGTTCCCCGGACAGGGAGCCCTACGAGCAGTACTTC.

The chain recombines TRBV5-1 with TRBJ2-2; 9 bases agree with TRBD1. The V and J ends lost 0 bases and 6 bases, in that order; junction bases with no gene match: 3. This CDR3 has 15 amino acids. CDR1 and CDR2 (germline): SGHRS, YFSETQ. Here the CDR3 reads CASSLGDREAGELFF. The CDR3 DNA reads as TGCGCCAGCAGCTTGGGGGACAGGGAAGCCGGGGAGCTGTTTTTT. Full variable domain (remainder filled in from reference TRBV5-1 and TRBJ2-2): KAGVTQTPRYLIKTRGQQVTLSCSPISGHRSVSWYQQTPGQGLQFLFEYFSETQRNKGNFPGRFSGRQFSNSRSEMNVSTLELGDSALYLCASSLGDREAGELFFGEGSRLTVL.

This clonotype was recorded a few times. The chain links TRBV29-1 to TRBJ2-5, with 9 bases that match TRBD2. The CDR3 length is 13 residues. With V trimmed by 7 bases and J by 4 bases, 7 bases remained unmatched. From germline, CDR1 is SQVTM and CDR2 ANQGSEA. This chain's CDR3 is CSATGAGGETQYF. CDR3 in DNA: TGCAGCGCGACTGGAGCGGGAGGAGAGACCCAGTACTTC.

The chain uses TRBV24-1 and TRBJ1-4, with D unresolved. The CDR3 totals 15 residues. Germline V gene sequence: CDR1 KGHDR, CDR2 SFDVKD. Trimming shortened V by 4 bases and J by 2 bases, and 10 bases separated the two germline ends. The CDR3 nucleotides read TGTGCCACCAGTGAACTCGCGGGGACTAATGAAAAACTGTTTTTT. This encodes CATSELAGTNEKLFF.

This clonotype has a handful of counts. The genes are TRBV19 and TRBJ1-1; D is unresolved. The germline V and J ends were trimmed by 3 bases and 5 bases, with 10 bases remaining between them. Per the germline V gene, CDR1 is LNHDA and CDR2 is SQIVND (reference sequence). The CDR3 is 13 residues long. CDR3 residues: CASSIRGETEAFF. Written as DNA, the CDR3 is TGTGCCAGTAGTATCCGGGGAGAAACTGAAGCTTTCTTT.

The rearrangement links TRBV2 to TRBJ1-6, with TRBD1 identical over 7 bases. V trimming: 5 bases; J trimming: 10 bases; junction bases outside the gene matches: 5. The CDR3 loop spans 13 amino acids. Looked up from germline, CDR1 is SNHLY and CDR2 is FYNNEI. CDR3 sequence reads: CASSPGGHSPLHF. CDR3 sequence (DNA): TGTGCCAGCAGTCCAGGGGGGCACTCACCCCTCCACTTT.

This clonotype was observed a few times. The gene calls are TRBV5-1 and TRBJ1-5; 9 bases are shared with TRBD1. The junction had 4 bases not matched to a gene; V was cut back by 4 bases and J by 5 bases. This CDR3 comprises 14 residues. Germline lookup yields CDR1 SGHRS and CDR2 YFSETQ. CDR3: CASSKDRGDQPQHF. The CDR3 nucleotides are TGCGCCAGCAGCAAGGACAGGGGCGATCAGCCCCAGCATTTT.

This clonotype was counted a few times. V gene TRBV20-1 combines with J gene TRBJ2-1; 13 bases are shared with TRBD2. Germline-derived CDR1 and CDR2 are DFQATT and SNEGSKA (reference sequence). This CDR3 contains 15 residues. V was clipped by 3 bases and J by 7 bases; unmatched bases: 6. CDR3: CSASPGLAGSNEQFF. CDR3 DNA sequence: TGCAGTGCTAGTCCGGGACTAGCGGGAAGTAATGAGCAGTTCTTC.

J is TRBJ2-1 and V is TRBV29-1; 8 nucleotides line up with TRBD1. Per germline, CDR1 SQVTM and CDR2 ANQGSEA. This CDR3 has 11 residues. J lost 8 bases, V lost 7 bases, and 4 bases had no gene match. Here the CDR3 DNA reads TGCAGCGGAACCAGGGGGCATGAGCAGTTCTTC. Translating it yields CSGTRGHEQFF.

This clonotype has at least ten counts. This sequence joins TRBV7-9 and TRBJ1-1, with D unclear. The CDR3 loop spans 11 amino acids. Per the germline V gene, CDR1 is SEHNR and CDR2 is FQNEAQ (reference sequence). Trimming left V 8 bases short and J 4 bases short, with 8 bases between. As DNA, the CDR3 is TGTGCCAGCGCAGGAGTCACTGAAGCTTTCTTT. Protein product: CASAGVTEAFF.

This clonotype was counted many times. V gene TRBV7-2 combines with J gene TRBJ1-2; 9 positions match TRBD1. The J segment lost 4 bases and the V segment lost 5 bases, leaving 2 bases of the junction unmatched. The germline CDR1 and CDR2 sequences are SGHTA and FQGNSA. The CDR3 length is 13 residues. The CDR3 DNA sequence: TGTGCCAGCAGCCGGACAGGGGCCTATGGCTACACCTTC. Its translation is CASSRTGAYGYTF. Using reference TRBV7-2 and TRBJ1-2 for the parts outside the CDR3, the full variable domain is GAGVSQSPSNKVTEKGKDVELRCDPISGHTALYWYRQSLGQGLEFLIYFQGNSAPDKSGLPSDRFSAERTGGSVSTLTIQRTQQEDSAVYLCASSRTGAYGYTFGSGTRLTVV.

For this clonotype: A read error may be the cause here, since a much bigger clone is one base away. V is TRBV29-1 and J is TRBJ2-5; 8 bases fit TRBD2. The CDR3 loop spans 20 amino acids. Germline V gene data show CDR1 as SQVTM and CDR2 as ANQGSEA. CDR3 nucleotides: TGCAGCGTTCTAAATGCGTCTAGGGGACTAGTCACAAGAAGGGAAGAGACCCAGTGCTTC. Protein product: CSVLNASRGLVTRREETQCF. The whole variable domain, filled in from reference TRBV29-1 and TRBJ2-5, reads SAVISQKPSRDICQRGTSLTIQCQVDSQVTMMFWYRQQPGQSLTLIATANQGSEATYESGFVIDKFPISRPNLTFSTLTVSNMSPEDSSIYLCSVLNASRGLVTRREETQCFGPGTRLLVL.